Below are 20 T cell receptor beta chains sequenced from a single sample in a study of Ad26.COV2.S vaccination and SARS-CoV-2 variants. Generated by immunoSEQ multiplex PCR, the TCRdb table keeps only in-frame clones and is missing some. The sample has roughly 500,000 clones, roughly 87% seen once. Treatment in this sample: about 20 received Ad26.COV2.S at low or high dose, single or two shots; about 5 received placebo; per-sample allocation not given. Each sample was drawn 63 days after the first injection (of vaccine or placebo). The material was peripheral blood, obtained in a trial of Ad26.COV2.S vaccine versus placebo. The source is a person aged 18 to 59 who received the Ad26.COV2.S COVID-19 vaccine or a placebo.

The chain uses TRBV4-1 and TRBJ1-2; unclear D gene. The CDR3 totals 15 residues. Germline V gene sequence: CDR1 MGHRA, CDR2 YSYEKL. Trimming cost V 0 bases and J 3 bases, with 11 bases left between them. The CDR3 is CASSQDVNAYYGYTF. The CDR3 nucleotides are TGCGCCAGCAGCCAAGATGTCAACGCCTACTATGGCTACACCTTC.

A single count supports this clone. V and J are TRBV28 and TRBJ2-3; D is perhaps TRBD1 (5 bases). CDR1 is MDHEN, CDR2 SYDVKM, per germline. The CDR3 length is 15 residues. Trimming removed 2 bases from V and 0 bases from J, with 9 bases in between. The CDR3 sequence: CASSLQGRSTDTQYF. The DNA for the CDR3 is TGTGCCAGCAGTTTACAGGGTAGAAGCACAGATACGCAGTATTTT.

This chain joins TRBV24-1 and TRBJ1-1; 7 nucleotides agree with TRBD1. Germline loops: CDR1 KGHDR, CDR2 SFDVKD. V shed 7 bases, J shed 2 bases, and the junction held 6 bases outside the gene matches. The CDR3 totals 14 residues. CDR3 in DNA: TGTGCCACCAGCCGGGACAGCGTAAACACTGAAGCTTTCTTT. Its protein product is CATSRDSVNTEAFF.

The chain has TRBV29-1 and TRBJ2-3; no firm D call. The germline V gene encodes CDR1 SQVTM and CDR2 ANQGSEA. The V end lost 4 bases, the J end lost 6 bases, and 11 bases lay between the germline ends. The CDR3 has 12 amino acids. The CDR3 DNA is TGCAGCGTTGGAAACGTGGCGGATACGCAGTATTTT. Its translation: CSVGNVADTQYF.

This chain uses TRBV7-2 with TRBJ2-1; 8 bases fit TRBD2. Per the germline V gene, CDR1 is SGHTA and CDR2 is FQGNSA. Trimming cost V 5 bases and J 4 bases; bases outside gene matches: 13. The CDR3 is 17 amino acids. In DNA, the CDR3 is TGTGCCAGCAGCCCGACGGGAACGGGAGGGCCGTACAATGAGCAGTTCTTC. It translates to CASSPTGTGGPYNEQFF.

V gene TRBV29-1 combines with J gene TRBJ2-1, with 7 bases lining up with TRBD2. The CDR3 length is 14 residues. Germline V gene data show CDR1 as SQVTM and CDR2 as ANQGSEA. V lost 5 bases to trimming and J lost 4 bases; unmatched junction nucleotides: 8. CDR3 in amino acids: CSVRAGTGYNEQFF. CDR3 in DNA: TGCAGCGTTCGAGCGGGAACTGGGTACAATGAGCAGTTCTTC.

This chain joins TRBV3-1 (or the pseudogene TRBV3-2) and TRBJ1-2, with D possibly TRBD1 on 5 matching bases. V lost 4 bases and J 5 bases, leaving 17 bases between the germline ends. Looked up from germline, CDR1 is LGHDT and CDR2 is YNNKEL (reference sequence). CDR3 size: 15 residues. CDR3 in DNA: TGTGCCAGCAGCCCATTGCGGGGCTCGCGGTATGGCTACACCTTC. Its translation: CASSPLRGSRYGYTF.

This chain connects TRBV5-1 to TRBJ2-1; a possible D gene is TRBD2 (6 bases). The CDR3 is 17 residues long. Between the trimmed V and J ends, which lost 3 bases and 0 bases, there was a span of 16 bases. The germline CDR1 and CDR2 sequences are SGHRS and YFSETQ. The CDR3 region is CASSSTNPGSSYNEQFF. The CDR3 DNA reads TGCGCCAGCAGCTCCACTAATCCCGGGAGCTCCTACAATGAGCAGTTCTTC.

J is TRBJ2-7 and V is TRBV5-6; 7 bases are a match to TRBD2. Per germline, CDR1 SGHDT and CDR2 YYEEEE. V was pared by 7 bases and J by 2 bases, with 6 bases of the junction left unmatched. The CDR3 is 13 amino acids. CDR3 nucleotides: TGTGCCAGCGAAGGGAGGGTGGCCTACGAGCAGTACTTC. As protein: CASEGRVAYEQYF.

This clone has more than one count but fewer than ten. This chain uses TRBV25-1 with TRBJ1-2; D unresolved. The CDR3 loop spans 10 amino acids. Germline V CDR1 and CDR2: MGHDK, SYGVNS. Trimming took 5 bases from V and 8 from J, leaving 6 bases between them. CDR3 DNA sequence: TGTGCCAGCAGTTTGGGGGGCTACACCTTC. The encoded protein is CASSLGGYTF.

This chain links TRBV14 with TRBJ1-5, with 8 bases matching TRBD1. This CDR3 region has 17 residues. Germline assignment: CDR1 SGHDN and CDR2 FVKESK. Trimming took 7 bases from V and 4 from J; bases not matched to a gene: 15. The CDR3 sequence is CASTLPGQGVSNQPQHF. The CDR3 DNA sequence: TGTGCCAGCACCCTCCCCGGACAGGGAGTTTCTAATCAGCCCCAGCATTTT.

The rearrangement joins TRBV5-4 to TRBJ1-2; the match to TRBD1 covers 9 bases. Trimming removed 5 bases from V and 8 bases from J; junction bases left unmatched: 7. This CDR3 is 13 amino acids long. CDR1 is SGHNT, CDR2 YYREEE, per germline (reference sequence). CDR3 bases: TGTGCCAGCAGTCGTGGACAGGGGAACGGCTACACCTTC. It codes for CASSRGQGNGYTF.

The rearrangement uses TRBV13 and TRBJ1-6; D perhaps matches TRBD1 (5 bases). V lost 4 bases and J lost 8, with 15 bases in between. This CDR3 contains 15 residues. Germline V gene data show CDR1 as PRHDT and CDR2 as FYEKMQ (reference sequence). Written as DNA, the CDR3 is TGTGCCAGCAGCTCGGGCCACGGGACCGATTCACCCCTCCACTTT. Its protein is CASSSGHGTDSPLHF.

The chain employs TRBV7-2 and TRBJ2-6, with D possibly TRBD2 on 6 matching bases. Germline CDR1 is SGHTA and CDR2 is FQGNSA. Trimming pared 2 bases from V and 0 bases from J, leaving 14 bases between. CDR3 length equals 18 residues. CDR3 bases: TGTGCCAGCAGCTTAAGAATTCAGGGACTCTCTGGGGCCAACGTCCTGACTTTC. Translating gives CASSLRIQGLSGANVLTF.

The genes are TRBV4-3 and TRBJ2-7, with TRBD2 matching 8 bases. The CDR3 has 14 amino acids. V was clipped by 4 bases and J by 0 bases; unmatched bases: 2. The germline CDR1 and CDR2 sequences are LGHNA and YSLEER. CDR3 bases: TGCGCCAGCAGCCTAGCGGGGAGCTCCTACGAGCAGTACTTC. This translates into CASSLAGSSYEQYF.

The chain uses TRBV11-3 and TRBJ2-3, with D perhaps matching TRBD2 (5 bases). Germline CDR1 reads SGHNT; CDR2 reads YENEEA. The CDR3 loop spans 14 amino acids. Trimming removed 1 base at V and 4 bases at J, with 9 bases between. The CDR3: CASSLGSRADTQYF. The CDR3 bases are TGTGCCAGCAGCTTAGGGTCGCGGGCAGATACGCAGTATTTT.

The chain employs TRBV28 and TRBJ2-7, with TRBD1 matching over 9 bases. Germline CDR1 is MDHEN and CDR2 is SYDVKM. This CDR3 region has 16 residues. After removal of 1 base from V and 3 bases from J, the junction contained 7 bases not matched to a gene. In DNA, the CDR3 is TGTGCCAGCAGTTTATTGTTCCGGGACAGGGTCTACGAGCAGTACTTC. Amino acid sequence: CASSLLFRDRVYEQYF.

V and J are TRBV27 and TRBJ1-6, with a possible D match to TRBD1 (6 bases). V lost 5 bases, J lost 6 bases, and 11 bases lay in between. The CDR3 is made up of 14 amino acids. Looked up from germline, CDR1 is MNHEY and CDR2 is SMNVEV (reference sequence). The CDR3 reads CASSRGVGNSPLHF. The CDR3 nucleotides read TGTGCCAGCAGTAGGGGGGTCGGTAATTCACCCCTCCACTTT.

This chain connects TRBV5-1 to TRBJ2-7; TRBD2 matches at 7 bases. The CDR3 covers 15 residues. Per germline, CDR1 SGHRS and CDR2 YFSETQ. Trimming cost V 0 bases and J 2 bases; bases outside gene matches: 5. Here the CDR3 reads CASSLDLAGTYEQYF. The CDR3, as DNA: TGCGCCAGCAGCTTGGATTTAGCGGGCACCTACGAGCAGTACTTC.

The genes are TRBV5-8 and TRBJ2-5, with no clear D. This CDR3 has 16 residues. The ends were cut back, 0 bases at V and 1 base at J, with 13 bases in the middle. CDR1 is SGHTS, CDR2 YDEGEE, per germline. The CDR3 region is CASSLGVTILQETQYF. In nucleotides, the CDR3 is TGTGCCAGCAGCTTGGGGGTCACGATACTCCAAGAGACCCAGTACTTC.